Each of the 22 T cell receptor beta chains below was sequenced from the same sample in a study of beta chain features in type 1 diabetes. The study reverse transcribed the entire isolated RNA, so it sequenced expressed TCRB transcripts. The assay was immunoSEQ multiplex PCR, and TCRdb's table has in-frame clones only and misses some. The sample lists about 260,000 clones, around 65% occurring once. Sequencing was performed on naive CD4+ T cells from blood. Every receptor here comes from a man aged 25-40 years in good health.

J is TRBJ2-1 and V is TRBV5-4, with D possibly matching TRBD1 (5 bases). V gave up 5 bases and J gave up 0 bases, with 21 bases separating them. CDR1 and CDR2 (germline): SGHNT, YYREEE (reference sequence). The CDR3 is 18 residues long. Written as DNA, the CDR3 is TGTGCCAGCAGTGTTTCCAGGGTCTCACCCCGCTCCTACAATGAGCAGTTCTTC. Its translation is CASSVSRVSPRSYNEQFF.

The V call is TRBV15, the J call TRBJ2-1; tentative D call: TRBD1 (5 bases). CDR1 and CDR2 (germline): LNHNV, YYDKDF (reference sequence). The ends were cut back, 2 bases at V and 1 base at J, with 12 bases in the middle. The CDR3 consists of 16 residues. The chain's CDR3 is CATSRSSGISYNEQFF. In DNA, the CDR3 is TGTGCCACCAGCAGATCTTCAGGGATTTCCTACAATGAGCAGTTCTTC.

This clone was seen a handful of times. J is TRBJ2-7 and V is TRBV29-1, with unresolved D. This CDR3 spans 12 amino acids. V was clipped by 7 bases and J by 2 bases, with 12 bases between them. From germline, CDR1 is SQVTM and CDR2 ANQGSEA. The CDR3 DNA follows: TGCAGCGCCGCGGACGACACCTACGAGCAGTACTTC. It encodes CSAADDTYEQYF.

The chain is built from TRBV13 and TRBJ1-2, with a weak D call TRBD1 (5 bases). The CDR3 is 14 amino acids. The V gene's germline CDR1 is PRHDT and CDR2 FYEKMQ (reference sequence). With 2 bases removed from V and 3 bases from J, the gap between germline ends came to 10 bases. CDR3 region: CASSLKAGHYGYTF. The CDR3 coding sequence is TGTGCCAGCAGCTTAAAAGCAGGGCACTATGGCTACACCTTC. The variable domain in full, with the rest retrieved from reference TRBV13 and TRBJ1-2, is AAGVIQSPRHLIKEKRETATLKCYPIPRHDTVYWYQQGPGQDPQFLISFYEKMQSDKGSIPDRFSAQQFSDYHSELNMSSLELGDSALYFCASSLKAGHYGYTFGSGTRLTVV.

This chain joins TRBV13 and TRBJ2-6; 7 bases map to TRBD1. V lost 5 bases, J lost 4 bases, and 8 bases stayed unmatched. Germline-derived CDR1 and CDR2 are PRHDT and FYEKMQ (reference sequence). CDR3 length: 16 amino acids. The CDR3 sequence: CASSPGDSAGANVLTF. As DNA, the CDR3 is TGTGCCAGCAGCCCCGGGGACAGCGCGGGGGCCAACGTCCTGACTTTC.

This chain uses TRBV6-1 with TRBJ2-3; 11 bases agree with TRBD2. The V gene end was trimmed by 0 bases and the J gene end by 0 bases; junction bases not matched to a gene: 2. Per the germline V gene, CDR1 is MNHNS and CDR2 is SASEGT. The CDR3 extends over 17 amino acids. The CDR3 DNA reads TGTGCCAGCAGTGAAGCCAGACTAGCGGGGAGCACAGATACGCAGTATTTT. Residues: CASSEARLAGSTDTQYF.

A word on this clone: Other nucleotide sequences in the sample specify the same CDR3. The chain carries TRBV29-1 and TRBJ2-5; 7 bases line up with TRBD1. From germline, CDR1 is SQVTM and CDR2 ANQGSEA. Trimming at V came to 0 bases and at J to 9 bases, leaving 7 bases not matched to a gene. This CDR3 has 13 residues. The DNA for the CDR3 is TGCAGCGTTGAAGAGACAGGGCCAAAGGCCCAGTACTTC. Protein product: CSVEETGPKAQYF.

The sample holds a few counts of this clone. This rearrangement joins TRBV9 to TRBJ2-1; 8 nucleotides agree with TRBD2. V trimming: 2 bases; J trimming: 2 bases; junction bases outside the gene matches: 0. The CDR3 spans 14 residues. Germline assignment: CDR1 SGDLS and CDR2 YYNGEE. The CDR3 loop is CASSVSGTYNEQFF. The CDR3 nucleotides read TGTGCCAGCAGCGTTAGCGGGACCTACAATGAGCAGTTCTTC.

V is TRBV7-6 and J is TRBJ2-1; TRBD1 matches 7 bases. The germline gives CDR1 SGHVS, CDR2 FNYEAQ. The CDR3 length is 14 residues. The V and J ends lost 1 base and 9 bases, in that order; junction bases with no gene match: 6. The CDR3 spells CASSLGTGLGEQFF. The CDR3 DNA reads TGTGCCAGCAGCTTAGGGACAGGTTTGGGTGAGCAGTTCTTC.

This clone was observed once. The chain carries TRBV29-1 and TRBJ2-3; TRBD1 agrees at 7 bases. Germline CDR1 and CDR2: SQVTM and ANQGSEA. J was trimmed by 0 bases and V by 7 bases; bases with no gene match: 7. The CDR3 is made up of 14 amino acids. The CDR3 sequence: CSARQGYSTDTQYF. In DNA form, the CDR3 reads TGCAGCGCCAGACAGGGATATAGCACAGATACGCAGTATTTT.

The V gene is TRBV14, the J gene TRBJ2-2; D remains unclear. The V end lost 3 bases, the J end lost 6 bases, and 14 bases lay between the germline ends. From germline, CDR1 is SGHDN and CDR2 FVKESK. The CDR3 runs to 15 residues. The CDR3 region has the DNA TGTGCCAGCAGCCAGTACTACTTCGTGGCCGGGGAGCTGTTTTTT. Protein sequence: CASSQYYFVAGELFF.

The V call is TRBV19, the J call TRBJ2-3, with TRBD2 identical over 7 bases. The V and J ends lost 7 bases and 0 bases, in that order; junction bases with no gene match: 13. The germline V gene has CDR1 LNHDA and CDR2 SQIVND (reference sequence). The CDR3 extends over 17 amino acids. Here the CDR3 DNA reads TGTGCCAGTACGAAAAACGATCTAGCGGATAGCACAGATACGCAGTATTTT. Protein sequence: CASTKNDLADSTDTQYF.

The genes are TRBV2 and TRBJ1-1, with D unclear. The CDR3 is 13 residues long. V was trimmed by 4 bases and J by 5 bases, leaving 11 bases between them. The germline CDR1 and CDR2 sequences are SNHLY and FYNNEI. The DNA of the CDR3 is TGTGCCAGCAGTGCCAGTAGGTGGACTGAAGCTTTCTTT. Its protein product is CASSASRWTEAFF.

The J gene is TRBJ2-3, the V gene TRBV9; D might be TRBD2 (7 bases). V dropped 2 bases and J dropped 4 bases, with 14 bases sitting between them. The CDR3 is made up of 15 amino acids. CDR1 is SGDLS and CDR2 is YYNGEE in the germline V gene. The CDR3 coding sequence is TGTGCCAGCAGCGTCGGCGGGGGCCGGGCAGATACGCAGTATTTT. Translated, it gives CASSVGGGRADTQYF.

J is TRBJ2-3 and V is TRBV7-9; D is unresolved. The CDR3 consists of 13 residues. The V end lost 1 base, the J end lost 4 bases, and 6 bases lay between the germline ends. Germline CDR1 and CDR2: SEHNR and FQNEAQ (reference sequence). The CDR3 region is CASSLGAADTQYF. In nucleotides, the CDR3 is TGTGCCAGCAGCTTAGGCGCAGCAGATACGCAGTATTTT.

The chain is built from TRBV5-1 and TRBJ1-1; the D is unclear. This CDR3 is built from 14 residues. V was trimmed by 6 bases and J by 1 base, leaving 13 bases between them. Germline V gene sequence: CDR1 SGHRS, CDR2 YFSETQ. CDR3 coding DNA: TGCGCCAGCACCCCTAATGGTAGGAACACTGAAGCTTTCTTT. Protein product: CASTPNGRNTEAFF.

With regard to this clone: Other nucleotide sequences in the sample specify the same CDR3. CDR3 loop: CASSEVHEQFF. CDR3 DNA sequence: TGTGCCAGCAGCGAGGTTCATGAGCAGTTCTTC. The chain uses TRBV2 and TRBJ2-1; D is ambiguous. V was trimmed by 6 bases and J by 8 bases, leaving 8 bases between them. Germline V gene data show CDR1 as SNHLY and CDR2 as FYNNEI. This CDR3 is 11 amino acids long.

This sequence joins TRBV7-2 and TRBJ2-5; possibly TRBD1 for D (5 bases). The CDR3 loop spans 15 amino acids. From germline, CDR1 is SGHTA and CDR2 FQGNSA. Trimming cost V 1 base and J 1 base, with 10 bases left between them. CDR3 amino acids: CASSLEGLGQETQYF. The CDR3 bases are TGTGCCAGCAGCTTAGAGGGGCTGGGCCAAGAGACCCAGTACTTC.

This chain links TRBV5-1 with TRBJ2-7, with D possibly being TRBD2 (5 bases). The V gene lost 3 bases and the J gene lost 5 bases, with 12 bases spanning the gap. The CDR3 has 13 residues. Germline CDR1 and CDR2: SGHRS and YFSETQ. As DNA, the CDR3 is TGCGCCAGCAGCTCGGGGTTGAAGGACGAGCAGTACTTC. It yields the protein CASSSGLKDEQYF.

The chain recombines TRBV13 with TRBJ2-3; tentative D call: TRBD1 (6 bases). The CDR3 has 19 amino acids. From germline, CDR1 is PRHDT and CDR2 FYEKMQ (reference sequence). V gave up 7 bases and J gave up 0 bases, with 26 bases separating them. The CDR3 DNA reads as TGTGCCAGCACCACGACCCGTAGGGGGATGAAAACAAGCACAGATACGCAGTATTTT. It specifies CASTTTRRGMKTSTDTQYF.

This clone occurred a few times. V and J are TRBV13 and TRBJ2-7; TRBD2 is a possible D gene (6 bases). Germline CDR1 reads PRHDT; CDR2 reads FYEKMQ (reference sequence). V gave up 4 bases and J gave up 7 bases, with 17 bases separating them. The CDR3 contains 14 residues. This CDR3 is CASSSPGSPLEQYF. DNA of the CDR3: TGTGCCAGCAGCTCCCCCGGGAGCCCCCTGGAGCAGTACTTC.

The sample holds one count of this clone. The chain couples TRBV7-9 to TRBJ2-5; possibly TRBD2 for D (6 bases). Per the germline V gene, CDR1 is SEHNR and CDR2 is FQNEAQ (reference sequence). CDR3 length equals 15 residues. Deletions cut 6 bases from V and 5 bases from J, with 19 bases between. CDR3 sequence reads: CASSAMVPSGETQYF. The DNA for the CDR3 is TGTGCCAGCAGTGCCATGGTTCCCAGCGGGGAGACCCAGTACTTC.